A single sample gave rise to the 4 T cell receptor beta chains below, sequenced in a study of blood T cell repertoires in COVID-19. TCRdb's table, derived via immunoSEQ multiplex PCR, lists solely in-frame clones and lacks some. The data show approximately 280,000 clones, approximately 80% seen once. The sample comprised PBMCs or T cells enriched from blood (not recorded which). The receptors were sampled from a man aged 40-55 years who had been exposed to COVID-19.

The chain employs TRBV9 and TRBJ2-7, with 9 nucleotides matching TRBD2. The CDR3 runs to 17 residues. Germline CDR1 and CDR2: SGDLS and YYNGEE. The ends lost 5 bases at V and 2 bases at J; junction bases unmatched: 14. The CDR3 DNA is TGTGCCAGCAGAACCGGGGTCCTAGCGGGACGGACCTACGAGCAGTACTTC. This codes for CASRTGVLAGRTYEQYF.

The gene calls are TRBV19 and TRBJ2-7, with D possibly TRBD2 on 6 matching bases. The CDR3 loop spans 11 amino acids. V shed 10 bases and J shed 6 bases, with 13 bases lying between them. Germline V gene sequence: CDR1 LNHDA, CDR2 SQIVND (reference sequence). The CDR3 loop is CAISDGGEQYF. The CDR3 coding sequence is TGTGCCATCTCGGACGGGGGCGAGCAGTACTTC.

This chain joins TRBV3-1 (or the pseudogene TRBV3-2) and TRBJ2-1; possibly TRBD2 for D (6 bases). The CDR3 is 17 amino acids. With 1 base removed from V and 0 bases from J, the gap between germline ends came to 13 bases. The germline CDR1 and CDR2 sequences are LGHDT and YNNKEL (reference sequence). CDR3 in DNA: TGTGCCAGCAGCCAAGTTCCCGGGAGCCTCTCCTACAATGAGCAGTTCTTC. Protein product: CASSQVPGSLSYNEQFF.

The chain is built from TRBV14 and TRBJ2-1; weak D call: TRBD2 (5 bases). This CDR3 contains 14 residues. From germline, CDR1 is SGHDN and CDR2 FVKESK. V dropped 2 bases and J dropped 6 bases, with 11 bases sitting between them. The CDR3 sequence is CASSQTRSGNEQFF. CDR3 in DNA: TGTGCCAGCAGCCAAACTAGGTCGGGCAATGAGCAGTTCTTC.